This TCR beta chain emerged from a study of T-cell memory formation after mild COVID-19. Germline trimming cut 5 bases from V and 0 bases from J; bases unmatched to any gene: 9. This CDR3 contains 16 residues. Germline values: CDR1 SEHNR, CDR2 FQNEAQ (reference sequence). One entry per CDR3 protein, called by TCRdb with MiXCR from the 5' RACE reads. The sample has fewer than 200,000 distinct CDR3 sequences; about 22% are singletons. Sequencing was done on a sample of PBMCs or a T cell subset sorted from them (not recorded which). The origin of this receptor is an adult woman who had mild COVID-19 (a few samples of this study predate the infection). Cell type and time point are not known. The V call is TRBV7-9, the J call TRBJ2-5; 7 bases line up with TRBD1. CDR3 bases: TGTGCCAGCAGCATACGGGACAGTCCGTACCAAGAGACCCAGTACTTC. The encoded protein is CASSIRDSPYQETQYF.